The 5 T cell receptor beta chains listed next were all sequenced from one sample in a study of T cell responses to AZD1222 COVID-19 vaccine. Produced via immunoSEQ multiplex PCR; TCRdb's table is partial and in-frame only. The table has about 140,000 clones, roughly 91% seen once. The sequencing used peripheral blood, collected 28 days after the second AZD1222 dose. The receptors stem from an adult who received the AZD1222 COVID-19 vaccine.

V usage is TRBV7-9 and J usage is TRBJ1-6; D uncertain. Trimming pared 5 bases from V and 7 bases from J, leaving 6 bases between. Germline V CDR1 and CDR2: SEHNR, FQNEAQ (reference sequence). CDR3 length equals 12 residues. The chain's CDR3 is CASSTQNSPLHF. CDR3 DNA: TGTGCCAGCAGCACCCAGAATTCACCCCTCCACTTT.

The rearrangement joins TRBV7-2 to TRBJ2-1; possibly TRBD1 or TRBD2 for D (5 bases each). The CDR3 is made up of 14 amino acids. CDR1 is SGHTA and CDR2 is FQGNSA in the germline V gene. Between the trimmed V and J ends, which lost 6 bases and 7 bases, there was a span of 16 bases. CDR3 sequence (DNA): TGTGCCAGCAGACGGATATTGGGGGTAAATGAGCAGTTCTTC. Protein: CASRRILGVNEQFF. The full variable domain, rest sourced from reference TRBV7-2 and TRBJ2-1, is GAGVSQSPSNKVTEKGKDVELRCDPISGHTALYWYRQSLGQGLEFLIYFQGNSAPDKSGLPSDRFSAERTGGSVSTLTIQRTQQEDSAVYLCASRRILGVNEQFFGPGTRLTVL.

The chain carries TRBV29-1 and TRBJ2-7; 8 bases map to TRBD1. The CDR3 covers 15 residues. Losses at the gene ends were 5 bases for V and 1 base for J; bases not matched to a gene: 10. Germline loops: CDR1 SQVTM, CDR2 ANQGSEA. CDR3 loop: CSVRGRTGSSYEQYF. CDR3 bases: TGCAGCGTTCGAGGAAGGACAGGGTCATCCTACGAGCAGTACTTC.

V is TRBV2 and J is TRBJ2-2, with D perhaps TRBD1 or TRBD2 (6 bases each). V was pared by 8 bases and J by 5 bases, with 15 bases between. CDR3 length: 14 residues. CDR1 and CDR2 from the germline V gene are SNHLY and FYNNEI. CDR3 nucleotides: TGTGCCAGCGGGGGGACATCACCTACCGGGGAGCTGTTTTTT. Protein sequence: CASGGTSPTGELFF.

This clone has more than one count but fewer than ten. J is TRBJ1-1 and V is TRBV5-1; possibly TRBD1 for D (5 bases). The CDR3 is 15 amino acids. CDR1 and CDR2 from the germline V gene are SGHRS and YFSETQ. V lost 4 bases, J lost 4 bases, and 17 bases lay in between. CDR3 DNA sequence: TGCGCCAGCAGCGGGAAGTTGGCGGGGGGCACTGAAGCTTTCTTT. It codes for CASSGKLAGGTEAFF. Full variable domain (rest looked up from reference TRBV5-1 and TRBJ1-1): KAGVTQTPRYLIKTRGQQVTLSCSPISGHRSVSWYQQTPGQGLQFLFEYFSETQRNKGNFPGRFSGRQFSNSRSEMNVSTLELGDSALYLCASSGKLAGGTEAFFGQGTRLTVV.